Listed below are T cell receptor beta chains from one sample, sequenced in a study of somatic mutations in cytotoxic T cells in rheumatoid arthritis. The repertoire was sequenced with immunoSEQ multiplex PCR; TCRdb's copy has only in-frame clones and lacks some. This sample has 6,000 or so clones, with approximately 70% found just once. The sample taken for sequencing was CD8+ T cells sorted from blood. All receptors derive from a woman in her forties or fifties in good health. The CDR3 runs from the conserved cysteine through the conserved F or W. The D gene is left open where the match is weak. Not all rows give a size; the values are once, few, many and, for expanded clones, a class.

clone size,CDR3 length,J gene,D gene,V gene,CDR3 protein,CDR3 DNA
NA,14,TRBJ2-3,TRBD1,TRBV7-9,CASSPDRGADTQYF,TGTGCCAGCAGCCCGGACAGGGGTGCAGATACGCAGTATTTT
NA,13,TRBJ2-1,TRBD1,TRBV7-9,CASSPTDRAEQFF,TGTGCCAGCAGCCCCACCGACAGGGCAGAGCAGTTCTTC
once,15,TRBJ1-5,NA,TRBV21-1,CASSKRGQGNQPQHF,TGTGCCAGCAGCAAACGGGGACAGGGTAATCAGCCCCAGCATTTT
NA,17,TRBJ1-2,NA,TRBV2,CASSEEGRARANYGYTF,TGTGCCAGCAGTGAAGAGGGCAGGGCCCGAGCTAACTATGGCTACACCTTC
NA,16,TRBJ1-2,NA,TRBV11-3,CASSFPEAPGDYGYTF,TGTGCCAGCAGCTTCCCCGAGGCCCCGGGGGACTATGGCTACACCTTC
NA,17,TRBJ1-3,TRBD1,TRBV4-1,CASSFTGTGGFGNTIYF,TGCGCCAGCAGTTTCACCGGGACAGGGGGATTTGGAAACACCATATATTTT
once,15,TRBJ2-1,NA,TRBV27,CASSLSPSSYNEQFF,TGTGCCAGCAGTTTGAGCCCGAGCTCCTACAATGAGCAGTTCTTC
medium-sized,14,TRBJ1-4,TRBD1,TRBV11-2,CASSFRQGGEKLFF,TGTGCCAGCAGCTTCAGACAGGGGGGTGAAAAACTGTTTTTT
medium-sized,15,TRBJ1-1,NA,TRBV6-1,CASSEGGEPNTEAFF,TGTGCCAGCAGTGAAGGGGGGGAGCCGAACACTGAAGCTTTCTTT
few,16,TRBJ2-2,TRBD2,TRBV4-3,CASSQEWRGGPGELFF,TGCGCCAGCAGCCAAGAATGGCGGGGGGGCCCCGGGGAGCTGTTTTTT
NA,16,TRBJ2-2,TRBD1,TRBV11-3,CASSGRTGALPGELFF,TGTGCCAGCAGCGGTCGGACAGGGGCCCTTCCCGGGGAGCTGTTTTTT
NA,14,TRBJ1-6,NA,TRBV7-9,CASSSERANSPLHF,TGTGCCAGCAGTTCGGAGAGGGCTAATTCACCCCTCCACTTT
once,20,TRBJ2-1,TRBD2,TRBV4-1,CASSHPPGLAGARHYNEQFF,TGCGCCAGCAGCCATCCTCCGGGACTAGCGGGGGCCAGACATTACAATGAGCAGTTCTTC
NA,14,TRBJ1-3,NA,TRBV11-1,CASSPDSGGNTIYF,TGTGCCAGCAGCCCAGACAGCGGGGGAAACACCATATATTTT
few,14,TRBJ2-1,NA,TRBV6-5,CASSYSIEVNEQFF,TGTGCCAGCAGTTACTCCATAGAGGTCAATGAGCAGTTCTTC
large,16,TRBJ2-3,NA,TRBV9,CASSDGLKSSTDTQYF,TGTGCCAGCAGCGATGGGCTTAAGTCTAGCACAGATACGCAGTATTTT
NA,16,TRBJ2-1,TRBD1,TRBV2,CASSTLGQRSYNEQFF,TGTGCCAGCAGTACACTGGGACAGCGCTCCTACAATGAGCAGTTCTTC
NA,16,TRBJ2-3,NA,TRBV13,CASSLADREARVTQYF,TGTGCCAGCAGCTTAGCCGACAGGGAGGCTAGAGTTACGCAGTATTTT
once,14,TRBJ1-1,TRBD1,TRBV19,CASMVGQLNTEAFF,TGTGCCAGTATGGTGGGACAGTTGAACACTGAAGCTTTCTTT
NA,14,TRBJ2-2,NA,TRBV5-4,CASSLGGGTGELFF,TGTGCCAGCAGCTTGGGAGGGGGCACCGGGGAGCTGTTTTTT
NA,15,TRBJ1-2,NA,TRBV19,CASSIALAQNYGYTF,TGTGCCAGTAGTATAGCCTTGGCCCAAAACTATGGCTACACCTTC
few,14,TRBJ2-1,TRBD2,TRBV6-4,CASSAAGGGDEQFF,TGTGCCAGCAGTGCCGCTGGCGGGGGGGATGAGCAGTTCTTC
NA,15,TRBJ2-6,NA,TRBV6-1,CASSEEGTGANVLTF,TGTGCCAGCAGTGAAGAGGGGACTGGGGCCAACGTCCTGACTTTC
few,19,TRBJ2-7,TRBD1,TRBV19,CASSTLTGGSVPALYEQYF,TGTGCCAGTAGTACATTGACAGGGGGTTCCGTTCCGGCTCTCTACGAGCAGTACTTC
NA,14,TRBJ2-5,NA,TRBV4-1,CASSPRQGSETQYF,TGCGCCAGCAGTCCTCGTCAGGGAAGTGAGACCCAGTACTTC